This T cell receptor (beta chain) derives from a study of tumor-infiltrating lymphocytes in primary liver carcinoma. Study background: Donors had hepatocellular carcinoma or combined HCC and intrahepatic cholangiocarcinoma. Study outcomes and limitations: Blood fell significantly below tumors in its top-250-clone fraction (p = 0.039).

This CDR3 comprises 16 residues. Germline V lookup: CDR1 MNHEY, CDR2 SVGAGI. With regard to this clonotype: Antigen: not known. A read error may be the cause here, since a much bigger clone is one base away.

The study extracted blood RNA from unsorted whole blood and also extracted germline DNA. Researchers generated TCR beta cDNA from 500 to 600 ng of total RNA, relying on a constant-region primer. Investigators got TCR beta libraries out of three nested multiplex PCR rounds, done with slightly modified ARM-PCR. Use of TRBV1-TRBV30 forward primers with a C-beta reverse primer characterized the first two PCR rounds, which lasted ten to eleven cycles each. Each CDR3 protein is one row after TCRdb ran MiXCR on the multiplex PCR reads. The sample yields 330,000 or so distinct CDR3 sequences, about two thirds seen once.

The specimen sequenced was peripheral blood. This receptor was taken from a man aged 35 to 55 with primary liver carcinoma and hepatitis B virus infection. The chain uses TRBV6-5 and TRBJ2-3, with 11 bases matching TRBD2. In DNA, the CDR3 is TGTGCCAGCAGAATGACTAGCGGGGTTAGCACAGATATGCAGTATTTT. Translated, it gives CASRMTSGVSTDMQYF.